Included here is one T cell receptor beta chain sequence, with context. Its antigen is unknown. Study observations and caveats: Tumor memory CD4+ T cell TCR gene usage clustered with blood and lymph node memory CD4+ cells and lymph node naive CD4+ cells. Tumor-infiltrating Treg TCR alpha and beta sequences overlapped most with tumor naive CD4+ T cells, then blood naive.

Cells sorted as Tregs were CD4+, CD25+ and CD127-/low. Full-length variable regions came from constant-region reverse primers plus semi-nested Nested Universal Primer A PCR. TCRdb reprocessed the 5' RACE reads via MiXCR and lists one record per CDR3 protein. The table records around 8,300 distinct CDR3 sequences, around 44% of them present only once. The TCR sequence derives from a female donor with breast cancer. Sequenced sample: Tregs sorted from a lymph node.

The CDR3 DNA follows: TGTGCCAGCAGCTTAGGACCCGACTGGTACGAGCAGTACTTC. This encodes CASSLGPDWYEQYF. The rearrangement links TRBV7-8 to TRBJ2-7; D unresolved. Per the germline V gene, CDR1 is SGHVS and CDR2 is FQNEAQ. The CDR3 runs to 14 residues. V lost 1 base and J 4 bases, leaving 11 bases between the germline ends.